The source of this T cell receptor beta chain is a study of T cell responses to AZD1222 COVID-19 vaccine. Germline lookup yields CDR1 LGHDT and CDR2 YNNKEL (reference sequence). V trimming: 2 bases; J trimming: 6 bases; junction bases outside the gene matches: 2. CDR3 length equals 14 residues. Method: immunoSEQ multiplex PCR; TCRdb's copy keeps in-frame clones and lacks some. This sample yields roughly 150,000 clones, of which 92% are seen a single time; under 1.2% belongs to the top ten. The sample here was peripheral blood, taken 28 days after the second AZD1222 dose. This chain connects TRBV3-1 (or the pseudogene TRBV3-2) to TRBJ1-1; 11 positions match TRBD1. This TCR was sampled from an adult who received the AZD1222 COVID-19 vaccine. The CDR3 DNA follows: TGTGCCAGCAGCCAATGGGGACAGGGGGCTGAAGCTTTCTTT. Residues: CASSQWGQGAEAFF.